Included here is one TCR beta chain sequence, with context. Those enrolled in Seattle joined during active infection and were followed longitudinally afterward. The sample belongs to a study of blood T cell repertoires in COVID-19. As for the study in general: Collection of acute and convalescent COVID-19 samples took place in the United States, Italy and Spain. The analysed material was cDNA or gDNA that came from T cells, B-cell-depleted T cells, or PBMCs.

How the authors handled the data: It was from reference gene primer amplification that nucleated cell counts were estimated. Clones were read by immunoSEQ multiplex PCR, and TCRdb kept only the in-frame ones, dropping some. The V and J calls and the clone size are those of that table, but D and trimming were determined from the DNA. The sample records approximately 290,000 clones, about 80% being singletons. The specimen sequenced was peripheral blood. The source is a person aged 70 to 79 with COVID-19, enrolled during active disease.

The CDR3 is CASSDTALGQIYEQYF. The DNA of the CDR3 is TGTGCCAGCAGCGATACGGCGTTGGGACAGATCTACGAGCAGTACTTC. The rearrangement uses TRBV7-2 and TRBJ2-7; 7 nucleotides line up with TRBD1. The CDR3 extends over 16 amino acids. Looked up from germline, CDR1 is SGHTA and CDR2 is FQGNSA. Trimming removed 5 bases from V and 3 bases from J; junction bases left unmatched: 13.